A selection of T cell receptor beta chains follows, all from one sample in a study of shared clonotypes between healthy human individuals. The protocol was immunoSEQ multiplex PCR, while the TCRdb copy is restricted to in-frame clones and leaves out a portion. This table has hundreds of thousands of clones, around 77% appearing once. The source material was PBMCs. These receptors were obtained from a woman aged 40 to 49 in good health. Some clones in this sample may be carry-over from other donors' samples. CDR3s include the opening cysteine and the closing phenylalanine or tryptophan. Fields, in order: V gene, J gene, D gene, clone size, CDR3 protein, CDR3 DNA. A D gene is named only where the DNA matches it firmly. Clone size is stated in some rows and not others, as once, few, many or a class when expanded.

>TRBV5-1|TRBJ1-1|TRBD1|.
CASSLGTGDVPEAFF
TGCGCCAGCAGCTTGGGGACAGGGGACGTCCCTGAAGCTTTCTTT
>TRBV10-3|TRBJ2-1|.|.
CAISELNEQFF
TGTGCCATCAGCGAGCTCAATGAGCAGTTCTTC
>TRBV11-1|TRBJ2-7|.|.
CASSLAPTDYEQYF
TGTGCCAGCAGCTTAGCGCCGACAGATTACGAGCAGTACTTC
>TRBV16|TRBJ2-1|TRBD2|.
CASSQFLNSAGVEQFF
TGTGCCAGCAGCCAATTTCTCAATTCAGCGGGAGTCGAGCAGTTCTTC
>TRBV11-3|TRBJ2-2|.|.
CASSFYNTGELFF
TGTGCCAGCAGCTTTTATAACACCGGGGAGCTGTTTTTT
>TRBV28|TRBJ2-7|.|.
CASSPVHYEQYF
TGTGCCAGCAGTCCGGTGCACTACGAGCAGTACTTC
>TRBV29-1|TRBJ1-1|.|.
CSVEEMNTEAFF
TGCAGCGTTGAAGAGATGAACACTGAAGCTTTCTTT
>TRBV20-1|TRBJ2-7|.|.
CSAEGTGEQYF
TGCAGTGCTGAGGGGACCGGCGAGCAGTACTTC
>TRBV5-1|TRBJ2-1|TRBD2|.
CASSSALTSGRGSEQFF
TGCGCCAGCAGCTCCGCACTAACTAGCGGGAGAGGGAGTGAGCAGTTCTTC
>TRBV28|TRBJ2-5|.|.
CASTAQSVETQYF
TGTGCCAGCACTGCCCAATCCGTAGAGACCCAGTACTTC
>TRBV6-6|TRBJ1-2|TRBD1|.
CASRQRQGPFYGYTF
TGTGCCAGCAGGCAAAGACAGGGGCCCTTCTATGGCTACACCTTC
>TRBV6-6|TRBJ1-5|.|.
CASSYGSGDQPQHF
TGTGCCAGCAGTTACGGAAGTGGAGATCAGCCCCAGCATTTT
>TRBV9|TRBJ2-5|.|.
CASSVGAGKETQYF
TGTGCCAGCAGCGTAGGAGCAGGGAAGGAGACCCAGTACTTC
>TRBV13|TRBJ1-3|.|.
CASILGRSSGNTIYF
TGTGCCAGCATCCTGGGGAGAAGCTCTGGAAACACCATATATTTT
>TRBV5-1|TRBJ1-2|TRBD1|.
CASSLDPTGVYGYTF
TGCGCCAGCAGCTTGGATCCGACAGGGGTTTATGGCTACACCTTC
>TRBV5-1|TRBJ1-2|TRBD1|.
CASSLAGGEAFYTF
TGCGCCAGCAGCTTGGCAGGGGGCGAGGCTTTCTACACCTTC
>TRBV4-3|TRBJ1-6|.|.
CASSQNPTYVKPLHF
TGCGCCAGCAGCCAAAACCCAACTTATGTGAAACCCCTCCACTTT
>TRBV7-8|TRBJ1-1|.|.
CASSLKLQQAFF
TGTGCCAGCAGCTTAAAGTTACAGCAAGCTTTCTTT
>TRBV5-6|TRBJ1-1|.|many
CASSSIGDPLF
TGTGCCAGCAGCTCGATCGGGGACCCCCTGTTT
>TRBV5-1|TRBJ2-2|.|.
CASSLVGTTNTGELFF
TGCGCCAGCAGCCTGGTAGGGACAACCAACACCGGGGAGCTGTTTTTT
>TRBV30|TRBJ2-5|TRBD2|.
CAWSIGGVGETQYF
TGTGCCTGGAGTATCGGGGGGGTAGGAGAGACCCAGTACTTC
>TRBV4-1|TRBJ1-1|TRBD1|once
CASSQAPRGRRAEAFF
TGCGCCAGCAGCCAAGCTCCGAGGGGGCGCCGCGCTGAAGCTTTCTTT